What follows describes a single T cell receptor beta chain. This clonotype has only a few counts. What antigen it recognizes has not been identified. There are no base qualities to consult, and no much larger clone falls within one base. Profiling of TCR beta VDJ combinations and CDR3 sequences used genomic DNA as the template. An Illumina HiSeq 2000 was the platform used for TCR repertoire sequencing. In the source study's methods: TRBV/TRBJ rearrangement plots, CDR3 size and DJ length profiles, and Simpson's diversity index were used to assess repertoires. The most abundant DNA sequence in the deep sequencing data was taken as the immunodominant clone. CDR3 amino acid sequences were screened for sharing across subjects and compared with published repertoires and the VDJdb database. TCRdb handled the public reads itself, with Q25 trimming in fastp and clone calling in MiXCR, and kept productive beta chains. CDR3 protein sequences are deduplicated, and each keeps its most common genes and DNA. The authors' filters were not applied to this entry. The sample table records 150,000 to 200,000 distinct CDR3 sequences; around half of these occur just once. The top ten constitute around 2.9% of the sample.

From V the trimming removes 4 bases and from J it removes 4 bases, while the gene matches leave 6 bases of the junction unaccounted for. The CDR3 holds 15 amino acids from the cysteine to the phenylalanine. The kept DNA is CDR3 alone, 45 bases in frame from the first base. CDR1 and CDR2, looked up from the germline V gene, are SNHLY and FYNNEI. In this study, sorted CD4+ and CD8+ T cells from the blood of healthy subjects and of severe aplastic anemia patients had their TCR repertoires deep-sequenced. Ficoll-Paque density gradient centrifugation was used to isolate peripheral blood mononuclear cells. CD4+ and CD8+ T cells were sorted by FACS or magnetic beads before DNA extraction. The data originate from a study of CD8+CD57+ T cells in acquired aplastic anemia (dated by TCRdb to between 2018 and 2020). About the study as a whole: On average, sorted CD4+ and CD8+ cells yielded 3.2 ug of extracted DNA, with a range of 0.2 to 27.4 ug. For healthy donor samples, the average read count was about 10.8 million for CD4+ cells and roughly 12 million for CD8+ cells. Points the paper makes about the study in general: Some 27 CD8+ CDR3 sequences were found in both patients and controls but appeared to be highly expressed in patients and within the immunodominant clones of the patients. CD8+ Simpson's diversity did not differ significantly between patients and healthy controls (P=0.060).

The origin of this receptor is a human donor in good health. Sequenced sample: sorted CD4+, CD8+, or CD8+CD57+ T cells (not recorded which) from PBMCs. The chain uses TRBV2 and TRBJ1-3, with 8 bases in between that match TRBD1. The CDR3: CASSASTGVGNTIYF. The DNA is as follows: TGTGCCAGCAGTGCCTCGACAGGGGTCGGAAACACCATATATTTT.